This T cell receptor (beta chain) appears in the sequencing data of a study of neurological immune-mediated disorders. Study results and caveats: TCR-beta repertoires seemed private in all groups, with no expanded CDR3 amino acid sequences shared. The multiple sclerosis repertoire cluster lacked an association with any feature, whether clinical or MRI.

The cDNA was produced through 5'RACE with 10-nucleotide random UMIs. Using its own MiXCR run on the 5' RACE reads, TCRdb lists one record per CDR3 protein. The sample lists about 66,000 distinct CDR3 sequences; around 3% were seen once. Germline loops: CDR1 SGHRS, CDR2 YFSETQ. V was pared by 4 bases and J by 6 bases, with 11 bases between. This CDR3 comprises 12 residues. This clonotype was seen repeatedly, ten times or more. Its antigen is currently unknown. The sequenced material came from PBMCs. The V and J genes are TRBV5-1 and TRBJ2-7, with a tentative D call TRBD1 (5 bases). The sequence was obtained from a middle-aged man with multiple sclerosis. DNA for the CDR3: TGCGCCAGCAGCATGGATAGGGGCGAGCAGTACTTC. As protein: CASSMDRGEQYF.